This T cell receptor (beta chain) was identified during a study of cytomegalovirus exposure and HLA in healthy donors. Study-level results: Productive status was seen about 87% or about 30% of the time for most TCR beta V segments in an earlier analysis. The sole available immune exposure information was CMV serostatus. Accurate HLA-A and HLA-B prediction from TCR beta sequences was reported for most subjects.

The CDR3 length is 13 residues. Germline CDR1 is MNHEY and CDR2 is SMNVEV (reference sequence). The V end was cut by 4 bases, the J end by 7 bases, with 11 bases between. Of note for this clone: The antigen remains unidentified.

The PCR employed 60 Vbeta primers together with 13 Jbeta primers. In the authors' workflow: Per a later analysis, the number of unique TCR beta chains was about 80 million, of which around 10 million were shared. Libraries were prepared by immunoSEQ multiplex PCR; TCRdb keeps only in-frame clonotypes and omits some of them. V, J and clone size are taken as reported in that table, and D and trimming were inferred from the DNA itself. The table records roughly 170,000 clones, 70% to 85% of them present only once. This clonotype was sampled from a man aged 18 to 35 in good health and CMV-seronegative. Sequencing was carried out using PBMCs. This chain connects TRBV27 to TRBJ2-1, with D perhaps matching TRBD2 (6 bases). The CDR3 is CASSSVGRNEQFF. The CDR3 bases are TGTGCCAGCAGTTCTGTGGGGAGGAATGAGCAGTTCTTC.